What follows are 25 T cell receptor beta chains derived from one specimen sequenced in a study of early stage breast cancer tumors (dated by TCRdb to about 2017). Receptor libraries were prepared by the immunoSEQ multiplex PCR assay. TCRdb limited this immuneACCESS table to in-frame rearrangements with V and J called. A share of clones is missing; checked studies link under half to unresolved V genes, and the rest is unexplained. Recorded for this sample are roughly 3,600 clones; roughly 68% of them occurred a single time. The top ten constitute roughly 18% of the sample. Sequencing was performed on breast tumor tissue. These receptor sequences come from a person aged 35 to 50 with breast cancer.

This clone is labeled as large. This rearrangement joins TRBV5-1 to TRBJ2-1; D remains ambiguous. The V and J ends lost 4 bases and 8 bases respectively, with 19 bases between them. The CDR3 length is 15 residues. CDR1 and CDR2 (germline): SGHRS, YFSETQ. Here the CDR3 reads CASSVDGALGDEQFF. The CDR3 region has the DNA TGCGCCAGCAGCGTGGACGGCGCCCTTGGCGATGAGCAGTTCTTC.

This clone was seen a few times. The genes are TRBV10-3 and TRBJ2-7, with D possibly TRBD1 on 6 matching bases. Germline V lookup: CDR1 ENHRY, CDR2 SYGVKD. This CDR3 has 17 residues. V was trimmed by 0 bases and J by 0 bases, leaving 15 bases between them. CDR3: CAISESKGDANSYEQYF. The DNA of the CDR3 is TGTGCCATCAGTGAGTCGAAGGGGGACGCCAACTCCTACGAGCAGTACTTC.

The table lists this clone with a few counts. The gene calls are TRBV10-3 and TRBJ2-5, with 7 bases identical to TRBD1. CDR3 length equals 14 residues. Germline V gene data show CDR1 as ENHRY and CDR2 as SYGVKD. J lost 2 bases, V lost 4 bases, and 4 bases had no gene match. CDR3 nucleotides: TGTGCCATCAGTGTGACGGGACAGCAAGAGACCCAGTACTTC. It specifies CAISVTGQQETQYF.

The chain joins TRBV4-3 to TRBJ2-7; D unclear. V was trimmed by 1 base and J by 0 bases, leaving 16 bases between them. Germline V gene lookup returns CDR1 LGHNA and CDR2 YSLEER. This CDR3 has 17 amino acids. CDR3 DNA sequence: TGCGCCAGCAGCCAAGGACCTGGGCTAGTGAGCTCCTACGAGCAGTACTTC. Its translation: CASSQGPGLVSSYEQYF.

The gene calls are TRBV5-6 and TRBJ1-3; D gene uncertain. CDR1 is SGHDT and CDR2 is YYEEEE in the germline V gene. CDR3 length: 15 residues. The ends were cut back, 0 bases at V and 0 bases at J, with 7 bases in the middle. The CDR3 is CASSLGLLSGNTIYF. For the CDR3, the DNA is TGTGCCAGCAGCTTGGGACTTCTCTCTGGAAACACCATATATTTT.

CDR3 amino acids: CASSRENSNQPQHF. The CDR3 coding sequence is TGTGCCAGCAGTCGGGAAAATAGCAATCAGCCCCAGCATTTT. V gene TRBV6-1 combines with J gene TRBJ1-5; D is uncertain. Germline V lookup: CDR1 MNHNS, CDR2 SASEGT. Trimming took off 5 bases at V and 0 bases at J, with 8 bases between the two ends. The CDR3 is 14 residues long.

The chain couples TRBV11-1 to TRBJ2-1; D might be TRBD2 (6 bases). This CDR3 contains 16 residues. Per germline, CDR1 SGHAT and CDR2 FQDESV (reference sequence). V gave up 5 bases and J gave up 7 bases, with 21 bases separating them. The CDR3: CASSQGPGSGENEQFF. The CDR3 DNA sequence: TGTGCCAGCAGCCAAGGGCCCGGGAGTGGCGAAAATGAGCAGTTCTTC.

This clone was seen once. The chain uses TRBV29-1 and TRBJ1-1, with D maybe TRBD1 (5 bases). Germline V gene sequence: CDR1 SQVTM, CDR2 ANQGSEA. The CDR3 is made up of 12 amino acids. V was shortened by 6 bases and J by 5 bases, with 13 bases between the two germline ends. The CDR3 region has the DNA TGCAGCGTGTCAGAGGGGATGACTGAAGCTTTCTTT. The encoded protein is CSVSEGMTEAFF.

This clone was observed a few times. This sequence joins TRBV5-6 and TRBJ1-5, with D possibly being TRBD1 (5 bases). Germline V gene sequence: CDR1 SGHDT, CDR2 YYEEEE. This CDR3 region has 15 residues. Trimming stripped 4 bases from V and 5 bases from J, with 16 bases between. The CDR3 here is CASSLQGRGDQPQHF. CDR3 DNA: TGTGCCAGCAGCCTGCAGGGTAGGGGTGATCAGCCCCAGCATTTT.

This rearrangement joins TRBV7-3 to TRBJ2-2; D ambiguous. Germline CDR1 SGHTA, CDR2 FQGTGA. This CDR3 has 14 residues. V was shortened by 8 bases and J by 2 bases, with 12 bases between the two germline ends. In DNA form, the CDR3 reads TGTGCCAGCGGAACTACCCTAAACACCGGGGAGCTGTTTTTT. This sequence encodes CASGTTLNTGELFF.

The CDR3 nucleotides are TGTGCCAGCAGTGACTCCGGGACAGGAGGCTTTAACTATGGCTACACCTTC. Translation: CASSDSGTGGFNYGYTF. The rearrangement joins TRBV6-4 to TRBJ1-2; the match to TRBD1 covers 8 bases. This CDR3 is 17 amino acids long. Germline V gene data show CDR1 as MRHNA and CDR2 as SNTAGT. After removal of 0 bases from V and 1 base from J, the junction contained 7 bases not matched to a gene.

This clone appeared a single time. The CDR3 DNA follows: TGTGCCAGCAGCCCCGGGACCACTTTCAATGAGCAGTTCTTC. Amino acids: CASSPGTTFNEQFF. The chain links TRBV7-2 to TRBJ2-1; D might be TRBD1 or TRBD2, each matching 5 bases. Trimming removed 5 bases at V and 6 bases at J, with 14 bases between. This CDR3 comprises 14 residues. CDR1 is SGHTA and CDR2 is FQGNSA in the germline V gene.

The CDR3 coding sequence is TGTGCCAGCTCACCACGGAGGGGACAGGCGAACACCGGGGAGCTGTTTTTT. Translated, it gives CASSPRRGQANTGELFF. The chain carries TRBV18 and TRBJ2-2; the match to TRBD1 covers 8 bases. V gave up 1 base and J gave up 0 bases; unmatched junction bases: 4. Per germline, CDR1 KGHSH and CDR2 LQKENI. CDR3 size: 17 residues.

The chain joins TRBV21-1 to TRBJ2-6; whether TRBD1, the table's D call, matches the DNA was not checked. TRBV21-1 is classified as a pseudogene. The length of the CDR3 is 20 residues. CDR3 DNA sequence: TGTGCCAGCAGCAAAGGTACCCCCGGGACAGGGGGATCTGGGGCCAACGTCCTGACTTTC. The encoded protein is CASSKGTPGTGGSGANVLTF.

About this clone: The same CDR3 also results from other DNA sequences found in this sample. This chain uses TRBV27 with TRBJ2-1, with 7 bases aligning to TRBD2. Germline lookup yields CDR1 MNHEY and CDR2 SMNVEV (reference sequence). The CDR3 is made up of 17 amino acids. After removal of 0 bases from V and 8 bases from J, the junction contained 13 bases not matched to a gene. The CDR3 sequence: CASSLSGRGLVGDEQFF. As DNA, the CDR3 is TGTGCCAGCAGTTTATCTGGACGAGGACTAGTTGGGGATGAGCAGTTCTTC.

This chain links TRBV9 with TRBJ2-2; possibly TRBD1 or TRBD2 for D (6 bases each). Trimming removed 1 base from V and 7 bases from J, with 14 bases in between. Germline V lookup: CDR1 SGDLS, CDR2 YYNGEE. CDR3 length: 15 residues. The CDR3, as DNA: TGTGCCAGCAGCGTATCCGGGGGCGGTGGCGGGGAGCTGTTTTTT. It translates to CASSVSGGGGGELFF.

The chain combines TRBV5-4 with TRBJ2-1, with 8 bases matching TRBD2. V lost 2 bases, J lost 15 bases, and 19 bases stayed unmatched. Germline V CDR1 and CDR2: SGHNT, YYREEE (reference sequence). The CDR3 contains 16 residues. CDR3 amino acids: CASSFYGTGGNRLRFF. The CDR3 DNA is TGTGCCAGCAGCTTTTACGGGACGGGAGGGAATCGTTTGCGGTTCTTC.

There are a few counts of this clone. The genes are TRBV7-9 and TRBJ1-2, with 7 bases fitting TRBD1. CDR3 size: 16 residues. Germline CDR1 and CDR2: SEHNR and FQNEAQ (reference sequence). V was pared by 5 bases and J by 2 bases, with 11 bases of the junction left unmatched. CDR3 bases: TGTGCCAGCAGCCCCCCCAAACAGGGGACCAACTATGGCTACACCTTC. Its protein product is CASSPPKQGTNYGYTF.

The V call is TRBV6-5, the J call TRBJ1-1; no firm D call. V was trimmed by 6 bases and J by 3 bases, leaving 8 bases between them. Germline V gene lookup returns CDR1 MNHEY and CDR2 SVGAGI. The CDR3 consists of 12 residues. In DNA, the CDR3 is TGTGCCAGCAGGGGTGGGCACACTGAAGCTTTCTTT. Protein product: CASRGGHTEAFF.

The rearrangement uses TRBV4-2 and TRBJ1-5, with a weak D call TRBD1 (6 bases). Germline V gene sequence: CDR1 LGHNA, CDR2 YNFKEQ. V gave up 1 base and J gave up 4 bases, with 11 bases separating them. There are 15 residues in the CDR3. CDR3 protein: CASSQVQGRNQPQHF. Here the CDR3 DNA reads TGTGCCAGCAGCCAAGTCCAGGGGCGGAATCAGCCCCAGCATTTT.

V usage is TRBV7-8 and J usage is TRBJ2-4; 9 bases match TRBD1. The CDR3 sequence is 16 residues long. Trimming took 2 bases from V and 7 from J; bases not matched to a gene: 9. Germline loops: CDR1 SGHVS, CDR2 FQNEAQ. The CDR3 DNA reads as TGTGCCAGCAGCTTAAGGACAGGGGATTTCAGGAACATTCAGTACTTC. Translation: CASSLRTGDFRNIQYF.

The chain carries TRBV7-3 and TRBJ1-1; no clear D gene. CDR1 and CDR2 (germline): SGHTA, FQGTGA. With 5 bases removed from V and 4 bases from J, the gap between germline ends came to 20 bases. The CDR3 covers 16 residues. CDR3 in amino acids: CASSRRHTGGVTEAFF. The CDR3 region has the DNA TGTGCCAGCAGCCGACGACATACGGGAGGTGTCACTGAAGCTTTCTTT. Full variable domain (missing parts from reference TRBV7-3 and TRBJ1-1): GAGVSQTPSNKVTEKGKYVELRCDPISGHTALYWYRQSLGQGPEFLIYFQGTGAADDSGLPNDRFFAVRPEGSVSTLKIQRTERGDSAVYLCASSRRHTGGVTEAFFGQGTRLTVV.

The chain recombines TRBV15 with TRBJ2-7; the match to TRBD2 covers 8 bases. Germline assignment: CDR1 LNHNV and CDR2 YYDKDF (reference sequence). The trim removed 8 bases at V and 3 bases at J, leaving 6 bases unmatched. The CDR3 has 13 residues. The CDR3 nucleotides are TGTGCCACCGGTAGCGGGACCGACTACGAGCAGTACTTC. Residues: CATGSGTDYEQYF.

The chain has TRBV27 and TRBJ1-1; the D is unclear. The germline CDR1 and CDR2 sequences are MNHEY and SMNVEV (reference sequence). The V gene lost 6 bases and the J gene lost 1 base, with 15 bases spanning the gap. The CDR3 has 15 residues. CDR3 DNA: TGTGCCAGCAGCCGCTTCAACACGGGGAACACTGAAGCTTTCTTT. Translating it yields CASSRFNTGNTEAFF.

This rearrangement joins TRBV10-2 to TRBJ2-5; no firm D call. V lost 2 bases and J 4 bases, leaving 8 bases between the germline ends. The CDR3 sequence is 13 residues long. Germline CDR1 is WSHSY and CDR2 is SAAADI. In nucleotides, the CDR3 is TGCGCCAGCAGTGAGGAAGGTGGAGAGACCCAGTACTTC. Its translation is CASSEEGGETQYF.